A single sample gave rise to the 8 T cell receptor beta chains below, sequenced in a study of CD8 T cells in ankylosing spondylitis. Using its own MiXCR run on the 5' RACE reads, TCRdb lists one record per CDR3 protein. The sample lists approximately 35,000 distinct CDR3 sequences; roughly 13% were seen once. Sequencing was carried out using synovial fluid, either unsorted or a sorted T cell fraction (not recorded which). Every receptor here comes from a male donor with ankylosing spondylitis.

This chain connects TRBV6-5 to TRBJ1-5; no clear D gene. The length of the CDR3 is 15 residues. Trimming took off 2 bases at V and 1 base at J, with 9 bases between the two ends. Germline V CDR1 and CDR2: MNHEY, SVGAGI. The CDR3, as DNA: TGTGCCAGCAGTTACGGAGCGAGGAGCAATCAGCCCCAGCATTTT. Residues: CASSYGARSNQPQHF.

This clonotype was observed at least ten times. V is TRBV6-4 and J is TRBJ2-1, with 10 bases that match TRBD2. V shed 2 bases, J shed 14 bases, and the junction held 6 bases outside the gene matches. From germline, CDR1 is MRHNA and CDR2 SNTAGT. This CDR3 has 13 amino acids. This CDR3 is CASSDMASGSKFF. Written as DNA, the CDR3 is TGTGCCAGCAGTGACATGGCTAGCGGGAGTAAGTTCTTC.

The CDR3 is CATNTGPGSNQPQHF. The CDR3 DNA reads TGTGCCACCAACACAGGACCCGGGAGCAATCAGCCCCAGCATTTT. This rearrangement joins TRBV28 to TRBJ1-5, with D tentatively TRBD1 (5 bases). This CDR3 is built from 15 residues. Germline-derived CDR1 and CDR2 are MDHEN and SYDVKM. The ends were cut back, 10 bases at V and 1 base at J, with 17 bases in the middle.

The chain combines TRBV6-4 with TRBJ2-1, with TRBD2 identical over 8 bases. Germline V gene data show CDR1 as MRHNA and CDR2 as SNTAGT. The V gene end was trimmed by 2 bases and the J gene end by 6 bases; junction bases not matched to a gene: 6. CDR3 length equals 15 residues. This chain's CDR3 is CASSDNRGGGNEQFF. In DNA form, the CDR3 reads TGTGCCAGCAGTGACAACCGGGGGGGTGGCAATGAGCAGTTCTTC.

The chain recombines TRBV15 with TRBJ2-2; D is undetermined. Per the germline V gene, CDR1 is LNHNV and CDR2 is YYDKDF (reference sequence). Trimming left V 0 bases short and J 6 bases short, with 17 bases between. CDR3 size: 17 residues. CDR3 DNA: TGTGCCACCAGCAGAGATAATTCCAGGCCGGGTGCCGGGGAGCTGTTTTTT. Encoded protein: CATSRDNSRPGAGELFF.

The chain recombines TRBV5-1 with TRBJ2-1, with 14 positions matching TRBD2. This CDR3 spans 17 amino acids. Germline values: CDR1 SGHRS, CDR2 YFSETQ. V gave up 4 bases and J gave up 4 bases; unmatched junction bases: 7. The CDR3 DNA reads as TGCGCCAGCAGCAGAGGGACTAGCGGGGGACCATACAATGAGCAGTTCTTC. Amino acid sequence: CASSRGTSGGPYNEQFF.

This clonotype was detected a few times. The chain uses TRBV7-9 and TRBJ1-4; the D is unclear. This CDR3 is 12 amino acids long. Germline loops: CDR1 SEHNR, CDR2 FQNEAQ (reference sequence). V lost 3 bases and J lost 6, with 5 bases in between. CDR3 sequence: CASSFGDEKLFF. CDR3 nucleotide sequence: TGTGCCAGCAGCTTTGGCGATGAAAAACTGTTTTTT.

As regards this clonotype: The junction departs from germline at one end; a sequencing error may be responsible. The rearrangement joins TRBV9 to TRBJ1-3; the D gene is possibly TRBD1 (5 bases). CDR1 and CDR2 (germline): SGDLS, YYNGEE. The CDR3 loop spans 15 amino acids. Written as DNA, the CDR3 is TGTGCCAGCATCGTAGCAGGGTTGCACGGAAACACCATATATTTT. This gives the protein CASIVAGLHGNTIYF.